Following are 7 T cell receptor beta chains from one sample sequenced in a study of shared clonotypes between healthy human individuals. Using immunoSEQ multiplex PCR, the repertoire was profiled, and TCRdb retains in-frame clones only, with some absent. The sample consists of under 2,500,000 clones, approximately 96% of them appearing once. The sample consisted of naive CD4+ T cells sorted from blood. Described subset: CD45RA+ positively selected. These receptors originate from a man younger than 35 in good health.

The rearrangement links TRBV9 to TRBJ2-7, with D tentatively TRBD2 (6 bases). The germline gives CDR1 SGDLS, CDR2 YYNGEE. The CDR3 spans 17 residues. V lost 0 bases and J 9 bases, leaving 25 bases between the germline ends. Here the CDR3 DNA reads TGTGCCAGCAGCGTAGTGCCCCCCCCCGGGACTCGGATCTGGCAGTACTTC. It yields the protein CASSVVPPPGTRIWQYF.

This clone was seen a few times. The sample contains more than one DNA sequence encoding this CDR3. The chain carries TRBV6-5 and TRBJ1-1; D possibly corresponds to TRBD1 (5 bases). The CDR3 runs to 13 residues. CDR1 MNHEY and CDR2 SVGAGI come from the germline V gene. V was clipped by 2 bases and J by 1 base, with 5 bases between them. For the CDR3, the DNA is TGTGCCAGCAGTTACCAGGGGAACACTGAAGCTTTCTTT. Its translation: CASSYQGNTEAFF.

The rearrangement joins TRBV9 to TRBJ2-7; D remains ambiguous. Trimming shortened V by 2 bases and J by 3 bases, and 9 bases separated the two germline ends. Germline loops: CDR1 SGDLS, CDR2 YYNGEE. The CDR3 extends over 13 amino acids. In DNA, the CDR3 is TGTGCCAGCAGCGTTGTCAGCAACTACGAGCAGTACTTC. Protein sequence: CASSVVSNYEQYF. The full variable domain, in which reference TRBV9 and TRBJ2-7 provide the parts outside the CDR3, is DSGVTQTPKHLITATGQRVTLRCSPRSGDLSVYWYQQSLDQGLQFLIQYYNGEERAKGNILERFSAQQFPDLHSELNLSSLELGDSALYFCASSVVSNYEQYFGPGTRLTVT.

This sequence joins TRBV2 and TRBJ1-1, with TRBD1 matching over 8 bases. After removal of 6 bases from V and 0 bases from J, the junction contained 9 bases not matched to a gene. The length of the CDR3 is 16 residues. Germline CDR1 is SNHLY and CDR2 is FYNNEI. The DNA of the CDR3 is TGTGCCAGCAGATACGGACAGGGAAACATGAACACTGAAGCTTTCTTT. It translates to CASRYGQGNMNTEAFF.

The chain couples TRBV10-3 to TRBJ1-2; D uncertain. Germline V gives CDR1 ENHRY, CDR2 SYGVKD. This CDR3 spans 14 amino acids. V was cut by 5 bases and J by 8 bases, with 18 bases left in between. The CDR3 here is CAISRSGAEVGYTF. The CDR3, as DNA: TGTGCCATCAGTCGATCGGGAGCGGAGGTAGGCTACACCTTC.

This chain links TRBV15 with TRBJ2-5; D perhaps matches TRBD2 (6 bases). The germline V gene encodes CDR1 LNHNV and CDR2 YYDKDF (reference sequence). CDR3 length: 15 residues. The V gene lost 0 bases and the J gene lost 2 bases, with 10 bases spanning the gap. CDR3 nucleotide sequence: TGTGCCACCAGCAGAGATGGAGGGATACAAGAGACCCAGTACTTC. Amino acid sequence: CATSRDGGIQETQYF.

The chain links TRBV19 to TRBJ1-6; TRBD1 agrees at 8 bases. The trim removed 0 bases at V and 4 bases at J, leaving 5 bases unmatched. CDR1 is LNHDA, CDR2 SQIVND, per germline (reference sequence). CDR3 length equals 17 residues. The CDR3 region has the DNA TGTGCCAGTAGTATAGAAGGGACAGGCCCTTATAATTCACCCCTCCACTTT. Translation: CASSIEGTGPYNSPLHF.